Below, 17 T cell receptor beta chains from the same sample are listed, as sequenced in a study of patients and donors after allogeneic stem cell transplantation. One entry per CDR3 protein, called by TCRdb with MiXCR from the RT-PCR reads. The repertoire holds 40,000 to 45,000 distinct CDR3 sequences, with roughly 30% as singletons. The sample taken for sequencing was blood, either unsorted or a sorted T cell fraction (not recorded which). The receptors were gathered from a human donor who was either an allogeneic HSCT recipient or a stem cell or donor lymphocyte infusion donor (not recorded which). It is not recorded whose cells these are; they may come from a transplant donor.

This clonotype was seen only a few times. This sequence joins TRBV7-2 and TRBJ2-1; D is possibly TRBD2 (5 bases). The CDR3 has 17 residues. V gave up 6 bases and J gave up 2 bases, with 20 bases separating them. The germline V gene encodes CDR1 SGHTA and CDR2 FQGNSA. As DNA, the CDR3 is TGTGCCAGCAGGGCCCTTGGAGGAGGACTCACCTACAATGAGCAGTTCTTC. Translated, it gives CASRALGGGLTYNEQFF.

Many counts were recorded for this clonotype. The chain joins TRBV20-1 to TRBJ1-1; no clear D gene. The CDR3 contains 10 residues. Trimming removed 6 bases from V and 7 bases from J, with 9 bases in between. In germline, CDR1 is DFQATT, CDR2 SNEGSKA (reference sequence). The CDR3 sequence is CSAFTHEAFF. In nucleotides, the CDR3 is TGCAGTGCCTTCACGCATGAAGCTTTCTTT.

V usage is TRBV5-6 and J usage is TRBJ1-4, with D perhaps TRBD1 (5 bases). The CDR3 is made up of 14 amino acids. Germline lookup yields CDR1 SGHDT and CDR2 YYEEEE. The V and J ends lost 2 bases and 4 bases respectively, with 9 bases between them. CDR3 residues: CASSLTGYNEKLFF. CDR3 sequence (DNA): TGTGCCAGCAGCTTAACAGGATATAATGAAAAACTGTTTTTT.

This clonotype turned up a few times. The chain is built from TRBV11-2 and TRBJ2-1, with TRBD2 matching 8 bases. This CDR3 has 17 residues. Germline loops: CDR1 SGHAT, CDR2 FQNNGV. Trimming cost V 2 bases and J 7 bases; bases outside gene matches: 13. In DNA, the CDR3 is TGTGCCAGCAGCTTACAGGGTATGAGCGGGAGTTTAAATGAGCAGTTCTTC. Translating it yields CASSLQGMSGSLNEQFF.

Only a few counts were recorded for this clonotype. The gene calls are TRBV10-3 and TRBJ2-5, with 8 bases matching TRBD1. This CDR3 contains 15 residues. Germline CDR1 is ENHRY and CDR2 is SYGVKD. V lost 4 bases, J lost 2 bases, and 6 bases stayed unmatched. The CDR3 loop reads CAISGDRGTQETQYF. The CDR3 DNA sequence: TGTGCCATCAGTGGCGACAGGGGAACTCAAGAGACCCAGTACTTC.

V gene TRBV4-3 combines with J gene TRBJ2-3; 8 nucleotides align to TRBD2. Germline V lookup: CDR1 LGHNA, CDR2 YSLEER. The CDR3 sequence is 16 residues long. The V segment lost 0 bases and the J segment 3 bases; nucleotides outside the gene matches: 5. DNA for the CDR3: TGCGCCAGCAGCCAAGATGAAGCGGGAGTGACAGATACGCAGTATTTT. Protein: CASSQDEAGVTDTQYF.

The rearrangement uses TRBV7-2 and TRBJ2-1; unclear D gene. V was clipped by 4 bases and J by 5 bases, with 6 bases between them. The germline V gene has CDR1 SGHTA and CDR2 FQGNSA. The CDR3 length is 12 residues. The CDR3 protein is CASSSRNNEQFF. The CDR3 DNA follows: TGTGCCAGCAGCTCGAGGAACAATGAGCAGTTCTTC.

A few counts support this clonotype. The CDR3 reads CASSSTGLYNEQFF. In DNA form, the CDR3 reads TGTGCCAGCAGCTCTACAGGGTTGTACAATGAGCAGTTCTTC. The chain has TRBV7-3 and TRBJ2-1; tentatively, D is TRBD1 (6 bases). The CDR3 extends over 14 amino acids. V was cut by 4 bases and J by 4 bases, with 11 bases left in between. Germline V CDR1 and CDR2: SGHTA, FQGTGA.

The chain employs TRBV9 and TRBJ1-1; tentative D call: TRBD1 (6 bases). The ends were cut back, 3 bases at V and 0 bases at J, with 9 bases in the middle. The CDR3 has 14 amino acids. The germline V gene has CDR1 SGDLS and CDR2 YYNGEE. CDR3 DNA sequence: TGTGCCAGCAGCGCGGGACATTTGAACACTGAAGCTTTCTTT. Its protein product is CASSAGHLNTEAFF. Full variable domain (rest looked up from reference TRBV9 and TRBJ1-1): DSGVTQTPKHLITATGQRVTLRCSPRSGDLSVYWYQQSLDQGLQFLIQYYNGEERAKGNILERFSAQQFPDLHSELNLSSLELGDSALYFCASSAGHLNTEAFFGQGTRLTVV.

This clonotype was found a few times. The chain is built from TRBV7-2 and TRBJ1-2, with D maybe TRBD1 (6 bases). This CDR3 has 16 residues. Germline V gene sequence: CDR1 SGHTA, CDR2 FQGNSA. Trimming took 6 bases from V and 0 from J, leaving 17 bases between them. The CDR3 DNA reads as TGTGCCAGCAGACGCCAAGGGGGGGAAGCTAACTATGGCTACACCTTC. Amino acid sequence: CASRRQGGEANYGYTF.

V gene TRBV10-3 combines with J gene TRBJ2-7; D gene ambiguous. The CDR3 loop spans 14 amino acids. In germline, CDR1 is ENHRY, CDR2 SYGVKD. The V end lost 6 bases, the J end lost 7 bases, and 19 bases lay between the germline ends. Here the CDR3 reads CAIRDASDEMEQYF. CDR3 DNA sequence: TGTGCCATCAGGGACGCTAGTGACGAAATGGAGCAGTACTTC.

The V call is TRBV7-9, the J call TRBJ2-7; D might be TRBD1 (5 bases). V was trimmed by 1 base and J by 0 bases, leaving 22 bases between them. This CDR3 has 19 amino acids. Looked up from germline, CDR1 is SEHNR and CDR2 is FQNEAQ (reference sequence). CDR3 nucleotides: TGTGCCAGCAGCTTAGAGTTTGGACACCAAACAGCCTACTCCTACGAGCAGTACTTC. Translating gives CASSLEFGHQTAYSYEQYF.

As regards this clonotype: The junction and the germline gene differ at one end; a read error may be behind it. The chain joins TRBV3-1 to TRBJ2-7; D might be TRBD2 (5 bases). This CDR3 spans 12 amino acids. CDR1 is LGHDT and CDR2 is YNNKEL in the germline V gene (reference sequence). The CDR3 coding sequence is TGTGCCAGCAGTCGGGATCCATACGAGCAGCACTTC. It codes for CASSRDPYEQHF.

The chain uses TRBV7-9 and TRBJ2-3, with D uncertain. V was clipped by 5 bases and J by 4 bases, with 4 bases between them. The CDR3 is made up of 11 amino acids. CDR1 is SEHNR and CDR2 is FQNEAQ in the germline V gene (reference sequence). The CDR3 nucleotides read TGTGCCAGCAGCATGTCAGATACGCAGTATTTT. Amino acids: CASSMSDTQYF.

This chain uses TRBV7-2 with TRBJ1-5; D remains ambiguous. Germline assignment: CDR1 SGHTA and CDR2 FQGNSA. The ends were cut back, 5 bases at V and 5 bases at J, with 10 bases in the middle. The CDR3 is 13 residues long. CDR3 loop: CASSIGRDQPQHF. The DNA for the CDR3 is TGTGCCAGCAGCATTGGCAGAGATCAGCCCCAGCATTTT.

The chain couples TRBV3-1 to TRBJ2-2; 10 bases align to TRBD2. There are 16 residues in the CDR3. Germline V gene data show CDR1 as LGHDT and CDR2 as YNNKEL (reference sequence). The ends lost 4 bases at V and 7 bases at J; junction bases unmatched: 9. CDR3 residues: CASSPSGRAKIGELFF. The CDR3 region has the DNA TGTGCCAGCAGCCCAAGCGGGAGGGCCAAAATCGGGGAGCTGTTTTTT. Supplemented by reference TRBV3-1 and TRBJ2-2, the full variable domain reads DTAVSQTPKYLVTQMGNDKSIKCEQNLGHDTMYWYKQDSKKFLKIMFSYNNKELIINETVPNRFSPKSPDKAHLNLHINSLELGDSAVYFCASSPSGRAKIGELFFGEGSRLTVL.

This clonotype was counted between two and nine times. The gene calls are TRBV5-1 and TRBJ1-5; D unclear. Germline loops: CDR1 SGHRS, CDR2 YFSETQ. The CDR3 contains 14 residues. The V end lost 0 bases, the J end lost 1 base, and 5 bases lay between the germline ends. The CDR3 here is CASSLAGSNQPQHF. CDR3 bases: TGCGCCAGCAGCTTGGCTGGAAGCAATCAGCCCCAGCATTTT.